These 30 T cell receptor beta chains came from one sample sequenced in a study of blood T cell repertoires in COVID-19. Data came from immunoSEQ multiplex PCR; TCRdb stores just in-frame clones and leaves some out. The repertoire holds fewer than 250,000 clones, with around 84% as singletons. Sequences were obtained from peripheral blood. The receptors stem from a woman older than 75 with COVID-19, enrolled during active disease.

This clone has just a few counts. The chain links TRBV7-2 to TRBJ1-6; possible D gene TRBD1, 6 bases. Germline CDR1 and CDR2: SGHTA and FQGNSA. This CDR3 contains 14 residues. The V end was cut by 6 bases, the J end by 7 bases, with 13 bases between. Here the CDR3 reads CASSRDTINSPLHF. The CDR3 DNA is TGTGCCAGCAGTCGGGACACTATAAATTCACCCCTCCACTTT.

About this clone: Other DNA sequences in the sample encode the same CDR3. The rearrangement links TRBV5-1 to TRBJ2-2, with D perhaps matching TRBD1 (6 bases). The germline V gene encodes CDR1 SGHRS and CDR2 YFSETQ. Trimming removed 0 bases at V and 1 base at J, with 7 bases between. This CDR3 contains 15 residues. The CDR3 loop is CASSLEGGNTGELFF. The CDR3 DNA reads TGCGCCAGCAGCTTGGAAGGGGGGAACACCGGGGAGCTGTTTTTT.

This chain links TRBV18 with TRBJ2-1; 9 bases match TRBD2. Germline CDR1 and CDR2: KGHSH and LQKENI. CDR3 length: 16 residues. The V and J ends lost 0 bases and 5 bases, in that order; junction bases with no gene match: 5. The CDR3 DNA follows: TGTGCCAGCTCACCACCGGGAGCGGGGGGACACAATGAGCAGTTCTTC. Residues: CASSPPGAGGHNEQFF.

V is TRBV7-8 and J is TRBJ2-7; 9 bases match TRBD1. The CDR3 has 15 residues. Germline V lookup: CDR1 SGHVS, CDR2 FQNEAQ. The V and J ends lost 5 bases and 4 bases, in that order; junction bases with no gene match: 9. The CDR3, as DNA: TGTGCCAGCAGCCCACACCGGGACAGGGTGTACGAGCAGTACGTC. Amino acid sequence: CASSPHRDRVYEQYV.

The gene calls are TRBV10-3 and TRBJ2-3; D possibly corresponds to TRBD2 (5 bases). This CDR3 contains 13 residues. Looked up from germline, CDR1 is ENHRY and CDR2 is SYGVKD. V lost 6 bases to trimming and J lost 3 bases, with 10 bases between them. As DNA, the CDR3 is TGTGCCATCAGCCCCGAGGGTACAGATACGCAGTATTTT. It is translated as CAISPEGTDTQYF.

This chain links TRBV4-2 with TRBJ1-5; 9 nucleotides line up with TRBD1. This CDR3 has 17 residues. The V gene end was trimmed by 2 bases and the J gene end by 4 bases; junction bases not matched to a gene: 9. Germline CDR1 and CDR2: LGHNA and YNFKEQ. The CDR3 DNA reads TGTGCCAGCAGCCAAAGAATAGGACAGGGGTTAAATCAGCCCCAGCATTTT. Residues: CASSQRIGQGLNQPQHF.

A single count supports this clone. The chain uses TRBV29-1 and TRBJ1-4; D gene unclear. The V gene's germline CDR1 is SQVTM and CDR2 ANQGSEA. This CDR3 comprises 13 residues. The V end was cut by 1 base, the J end by 8 bases, with 11 bases between. This CDR3 is CSVEGDGSEKLFF. CDR3 in DNA: TGCAGCGTTGAAGGAGACGGGTCGGAAAAACTGTTTTTT.

The genes are TRBV28 and TRBJ2-5, with a possible D match to TRBD2 (6 bases). With 6 bases removed from V and 8 bases from J, the gap between germline ends came to 22 bases. The CDR3 spans 15 residues. The germline gives CDR1 MDHEN, CDR2 SYDVKM. The CDR3 coding sequence is TGTGCCAGCAGCCCGCCTGGGGCCCAGCGGGCTACCCAGTACTTC. This gives the protein CASSPPGAQRATQYF. Combining the CDR3 with reference TRBV28 and TRBJ2-5 gives the whole variable domain DVKVTQSSRYLVKRTGEKVFLECVQDMDHENMFWYRQDPGLGLRLIYFSYDVKMKEKGDIPEGYSVSREKKERFSLILESASTNQTSMYLCASSPPGAQRATQYFGPGTRLLVL.

The count of this clone is one. The chain carries TRBV11-2 and TRBJ2-7; D not certain. Germline V CDR1 and CDR2: SGHAT, FQNNGV. Between the trimmed V and J ends, which lost 1 base and 3 bases, there was a span of 7 bases. The CDR3 is made up of 13 amino acids. This chain's CDR3 is CASSLAAGYEQYV. CDR3 in DNA: TGTGCCAGCAGCTTAGCGGCAGGCTACGAGCAGTACGTC.

V usage is TRBV7-2 and J usage is TRBJ1-4, with a possible D match to TRBD1 (6 bases). The V end was cut by 5 bases, the J end by 10 bases, with 20 bases between. This CDR3 has 15 residues. CDR1 and CDR2 from the germline V gene are SGHTA and FQGNSA. CDR3 coding DNA: TGTGCCAGCAGCCTAGAACCAGGGACAAGAGGAAAACTGTTTTTT. Protein product: CASSLEPGTRGKLFF.

The rearrangement uses TRBV3-1 (or the pseudogene TRBV3-2) and TRBJ2-2; D is ambiguous. Trimming took off 0 bases at V and 6 bases at J, with 8 bases between the two ends. CDR3 length: 14 amino acids. Germline CDR1 reads LGHDT; CDR2 reads YNNKEL (reference sequence). CDR3 nucleotide sequence: TGTGCCAGCAGCCAAGAAAGCTCCCCCGGGGAGCTGTTTTTT. Protein sequence: CASSQESSPGELFF.

This chain joins TRBV7-2 and TRBJ2-7, with 7 bases aligning to TRBD1. After removal of 2 bases from V and 6 bases from J, the junction contained 10 bases not matched to a gene. The CDR3 contains 15 residues. Germline CDR1 is SGHTA and CDR2 is FQGNSA. CDR3 loop: CASSLFPGGRGEQYF. The CDR3 coding sequence is TGTGCCAGCAGCTTATTCCCAGGGGGTCGAGGCGAGCAGTACTTC.

J is TRBJ2-1 and V is TRBV19; D not resolved. Between the trimmed V and J ends, which lost 2 bases and 8 bases, there was a span of 13 bases. The CDR3 consists of 14 residues. Germline CDR1 LNHDA, CDR2 SQIVND (reference sequence). Here the CDR3 reads CASSIPHTSDEQFF. The CDR3 coding sequence is TGTGCCAGTAGTATACCCCATACCAGTGATGAGCAGTTCTTC.

The V and J genes are TRBV10-2 and TRBJ1-5; D call uncertain. This CDR3 contains 16 residues. V lost 4 bases and J 3 bases, leaving 16 bases between the germline ends. Germline lookup yields CDR1 WSHSY and CDR2 SAAADI. CDR3 in amino acids: CASSVLTGRDNQPQHF. CDR3 coding DNA: TGCGCCAGCAGTGTTTTAACGGGGAGAGACAATCAGCCCCAGCATTTT.

V gene TRBV6-5 combines with J gene TRBJ2-7; 8 positions agree with TRBD1. The germline V gene encodes CDR1 MNHEY and CDR2 SVGAGI. V trimming: 2 bases; J trimming: 2 bases; junction bases outside the gene matches: 5. The CDR3 is 15 residues long. The CDR3 protein is CASSYGQGSPYEQYF. The DNA for the CDR3 is TGTGCCAGCAGTTACGGACAGGGAAGCCCCTACGAGCAGTACTTC.

V gene TRBV9 combines with J gene TRBJ2-1; D gene ambiguous. Trimming took off 3 bases at V and 2 bases at J, with 15 bases between the two ends. The CDR3 sequence is 16 residues long. Germline V lookup: CDR1 SGDLS, CDR2 YYNGEE. The CDR3: CASSGRGSSPYNEQFF. In nucleotides, the CDR3 is TGTGCCAGCAGCGGCCGCGGATCAAGCCCCTACAATGAGCAGTTCTTC.

The genes are TRBV3-1 (or the pseudogene TRBV3-2) and TRBJ2-4; 7 bases line up with TRBD2. The CDR3 has 14 residues. The germline gives CDR1 LGHDT, CDR2 YNNKEL (reference sequence). The junction had 4 bases not matched to a gene; V was cut back by 3 bases and J by 5 bases. CDR3: CASSQGGRENIQYF. CDR3 bases: TGTGCCAGCAGCCAGGGGGGGAGGGAAAACATTCAGTACTTC.

This chain joins TRBV6-5 and TRBJ2-3; 10 nucleotides line up with TRBD2. The length of the CDR3 is 13 residues. The J segment lost 6 bases and the V segment lost 7 bases, leaving 4 bases of the junction unmatched. Germline CDR1 MNHEY, CDR2 SVGAGI. This CDR3 is CASKRGGMDTQYF. The CDR3 DNA is TGTGCCAGCAAGCGGGGGGGAATGGATACGCAGTATTTT.

This rearrangement joins TRBV7-2 to TRBJ2-3; D uncertain. The V gene's germline CDR1 is SGHTA and CDR2 FQGNSA. Trimming pared 4 bases from V and 0 bases from J, leaving 5 bases between. The CDR3 is made up of 13 amino acids. The CDR3 DNA is TGTGCCAGCAGCTATATTAGCACAGATACGCAGTATTTT. Translating it yields CASSYISTDTQYF.

In its sample, this clone was seen a few times. The chain employs TRBV7-8 and TRBJ2-1; 10 bases are a match to TRBD2. Germline values: CDR1 SGHVS, CDR2 FQNEAQ. The CDR3 consists of 14 residues. V lost 2 bases, J lost 8 bases, and 3 bases stayed unmatched. CDR3 protein: CASSLSGGGDEQFF. In DNA form, the CDR3 reads TGTGCCAGCAGCTTAAGCGGGGGGGGCGATGAGCAGTTCTTC.

The CDR3: CASSFVQRSEKLFF. CDR3 sequence (DNA): TGTGCCAGCAGTTTTGTACAGCGGAGTGAAAAACTGTTTTTT. V and J are TRBV28 and TRBJ1-4; no reliable D call. V was pared by 3 bases and J by 7 bases, with 12 bases between. The germline gives CDR1 MDHEN, CDR2 SYDVKM. This CDR3 spans 14 amino acids.

The V call is TRBV18, the J call TRBJ2-5, with 8 bases lining up with TRBD2. With 4 bases clipped from V and 3 bases from J, the junction kept 10 bases outside the gene matches. This CDR3 contains 16 residues. Germline-derived CDR1 and CDR2 are KGHSH and LQKENI. This CDR3 is CASSRGYSGAEETQYF. In DNA, the CDR3 is TGTGCCAGCTCACGGGGCTATAGCGGGGCTGAAGAGACCCAGTACTTC.

As for this clone: Distinct nucleotide sequences in the sample also encode this CDR3. V and J are TRBV30 and TRBJ1-1; D is undetermined. Trimming took off 1 base at V and 4 bases at J, with 7 bases between the two ends. The CDR3 runs to 12 residues. Germline V gene lookup returns CDR1 GTSNPN and CDR2 SVGIG (reference sequence). The CDR3: CAWSGRGTEAFF. The CDR3 region has the DNA TGTGCCTGGAGTGGGAGAGGCACTGAAGCTTTCTTT. Looking up the rest from reference TRBV30 and TRBJ1-1 gives the full variable domain: SQTIHQWPATLVQPVGSPLSLECTVEGTSNPNLYWYRQAAGRGLQLLFYSVGIGQISSEVPQNLSASRPQDRQFILSSKKLLLSDSGFYLCAWSGRGTEAFFGQGTRLTVV.

The chain combines TRBV27 with TRBJ2-2; no reliable D call. Germline assignment: CDR1 MNHEY and CDR2 SMNVEV (reference sequence). The CDR3 runs 13 residues. With 4 bases removed from V and 7 bases from J, the gap between germline ends came to 10 bases. CDR3 nucleotides: TGTGCCAGCAGTTCCGGGTTTAGCGGGGAGCTGTTTTTT. Its protein is CASSSGFSGELFF.

The chain carries TRBV19 and TRBJ1-1; 8 nucleotides line up with TRBD1. From germline, CDR1 is LNHDA and CDR2 SQIVND (reference sequence). V lost 6 bases and J lost 0; bases outside the gene matches: 15. This CDR3 comprises 18 residues. CDR3 protein: CASRTSDRGSPLNTEAFF. DNA for the CDR3: TGTGCCAGTAGGACCTCAGACAGGGGCTCTCCCTTGAACACTGAAGCTTTCTTT. The full variable domain, completed using reference TRBV19 and TRBJ1-1, is DGGITQSPKYLFRKEGQNVTLSCEQNLNHDAMYWYRQDPGQGLRLIYYSQIVNDFQKGDIAEGYSVSREKKESFPLTVTSAQKNPTAFYLCASRTSDRGSPLNTEAFFGQGTRLTVV.

This clone was seen more than once but under ten times. The J gene is TRBJ1-2, the V gene TRBV5-4; 10 nucleotides agree with TRBD1. V gave up 4 bases and J gave up 8 bases; unmatched junction bases: 8. Per germline, CDR1 SGHNT and CDR2 YYREEE (reference sequence). This CDR3 comprises 14 residues. This chain's CDR3 is CASSLGQGLSGYTF. CDR3 coding DNA: TGTGCCAGCAGCCTGGGACAGGGGCTGAGCGGCTACACCTTC.

The gene calls are TRBV27 and TRBJ2-1, with D maybe TRBD2 (6 bases). Germline CDR1 MNHEY, CDR2 SMNVEV (reference sequence). Trimming took 3 bases from V and 4 from J, leaving 10 bases between them. The CDR3 covers 14 residues. CDR3 nucleotides: TGTGCCAGCAGTTTGGCTGGGGGGTACAATGAGCAGTTCTTC. Its protein is CASSLAGGYNEQFF.

The chain employs TRBV2 and TRBJ1-2; D call uncertain. The CDR3 totals 13 residues. V was cut by 4 bases and J by 0 bases, with 6 bases left in between. Per the germline V gene, CDR1 is SNHLY and CDR2 is FYNNEI. The DNA for the CDR3 is TGTGCCAGCAGTGTGGCACCTAACTATGGCTACACCTTC. Translated, it gives CASSVAPNYGYTF.

J is TRBJ2-7 and V is TRBV6-5; 9 bases are shared with TRBD1. Germline values: CDR1 MNHEY, CDR2 SVGAGI. There are 15 residues in the CDR3. After removal of 5 bases from V and 0 bases from J, the junction contained 5 bases not matched to a gene. As DNA, the CDR3 is TGTGCCAGCAGTATAGGGACAGGGATCTCCTACGAGCAGTACGTC. As protein: CASSIGTGISYEQYV.

The chain links TRBV28 to TRBJ1-3; no clear D gene. This CDR3 has 15 residues. Trimming removed 3 bases from V and 1 base from J, with 10 bases in between. Germline assignment: CDR1 MDHEN and CDR2 SYDVKM. The CDR3 loop is CASSFMRRSGNTIYF. The CDR3 nucleotides read TGTGCCAGCAGTTTTATGAGGAGGTCTGGAAACACCATATATTTT.